This T cell receptor (beta chain) was profiled in a study of CD8 T cells in Susac syndrome. Patients with Susac syndrome met the recently defined diagnostic criteria for definite or probable disease. Trimming cost V 6 bases and J 7 bases, with 15 bases left between them. The germline V gene has CDR1 SQVTM and CDR2 ANQGSEA. The length of the CDR3 is 12 residues. Random hexamers served to reverse transcribe about 0.5 to 1 ug RNA. TCRdb reanalysed the immunoSEQ multiplex PCR reads using MiXCR and keeps one entry per CDR3 protein. Of around 100,000 distinct CDR3 sequences listed, 95% are singletons. The sample consisted of CD8+ T cells from PBMCs. This TCR came from a human donor with Susac syndrome. J is TRBJ1-2 and V is TRBV29-1, with D possibly being TRBD1 (6 bases). As DNA, the CDR3 is TGCAGCGTGAACAGGGACGGGGGTGGCTACACCTTC. The encoded protein is CSVNRDGGGYTF.